Each of the 18 T cell receptor beta chains below was sequenced from the same sample in a study of blood T cell repertoires in COVID-19. Only in-frame clones appear in the TCRdb table, and some are missing; sequencing was by immunoSEQ multiplex PCR. Among 450,000 or so clones listed, over 85% were seen once. Sequenced input: peripheral blood. The receptors stem from a man aged 18 to 30 with COVID-19, enrolled during active disease.

The count of this clone is one. The rearrangement links TRBV6-5 to TRBJ1-5, with TRBD1 matching 10 bases. J gave up 2 bases and V 6 bases, and 4 bases lay outside the gene matches. Germline assignment: CDR1 MNHEY and CDR2 SVGAGI. The CDR3 sequence is 15 residues long. CDR3 bases: TGTGCCAGCAGACCCGGGACAGGGGGCAATCAGCCCCAGCATTTT. The encoded protein is CASRPGTGGNQPQHF.

This clone has just one count. V and J are TRBV10-3 and TRBJ2-7; tentatively, D is TRBD1 (6 bases). Germline CDR1 ENHRY, CDR2 SYGVKD. This CDR3 spans 16 amino acids. The germline V and J ends were trimmed by 0 bases and 2 bases, with 14 bases remaining between them. The CDR3 reads CAISESWGPTPYEQYF. CDR3 nucleotides: TGTGCCATCAGTGAGTCTTGGGGGCCTACCCCCTACGAGCAGTACTTC.

On this clone: Distinct nucleotide sequences in the sample also encode this CDR3. The chain combines TRBV12-3 or TRBV12-4 with TRBJ1-2; 7 bases map to TRBD1. This CDR3 comprises 13 residues. Trimming cost V 5 bases and J 4 bases; bases outside gene matches: 4. The CDR3 here is CASSLGTVYGYTF. For the CDR3, the DNA is TGTGCCAGCAGTCTTGGGACAGTCTATGGCTACACCTTC.

The J gene is TRBJ2-5, the V gene TRBV7-2; 10 bases are shared with TRBD2. The length of the CDR3 is 16 residues. Germline assignment: CDR1 SGHTA and CDR2 FQGNSA. V lost 1 base to trimming and J lost 6 bases; unmatched junction nucleotides: 8. The DNA for the CDR3 is TGTGCCAGCAGCTTAGGCCTACTAGCGGGACGGAAGACCCAGTACTTC. Its translation is CASSLGLLAGRKTQYF.

This sequence joins TRBV18 and TRBJ2-7, with TRBD2 identical over 7 bases. Germline V gene sequence: CDR1 KGHSH, CDR2 LQKENI. This CDR3 has 15 residues. V lost 3 bases and J lost 4; bases outside the gene matches: 9. This chain's CDR3 is CASSPNSREYYEQYF. The CDR3 nucleotides are TGTGCCAGCTCACCCAACTCGCGGGAGTATTACGAGCAGTACTTC.

This clone was seen once. The genes are TRBV3-1 (or the pseudogene TRBV3-2) and TRBJ2-7; the D gene is possibly TRBD2 (6 bases). Germline V lookup: CDR1 LGHDT, CDR2 YNNKEL (reference sequence). Trimming took 2 bases from V and 6 from J, leaving 17 bases between them. There are 15 residues in the CDR3. For the CDR3, the DNA is TGTGCCAGCAGCCAACGACCCCCGTCGGAGGGCGAGCAGTACTTC. It is translated as CASSQRPPSEGEQYF.

The rearrangement joins TRBV25-1 to TRBJ1-4, with D tentatively TRBD1 (5 bases). The CDR3 is made up of 14 amino acids. Germline V lookup: CDR1 MGHDK, CDR2 SYGVNS. V was trimmed by 7 bases and J by 7 bases, leaving 16 bases between them. CDR3 bases: TGTGCCAGCACAAGGGGAGGATCTAGTGAAAAACTGTTTTTT. Its translation: CASTRGGSSEKLFF.

The chain joins TRBV3-1 (or the pseudogene TRBV3-2) to TRBJ2-1; maybe TRBD2 (7 bases). Trimming removed 3 bases from V and 4 bases from J, with 19 bases in between. Germline V gives CDR1 LGHDT, CDR2 YNNKEL (reference sequence). The CDR3 is made up of 17 amino acids. CDR3 region: CASSHPLAGASYNEQFF. CDR3 DNA: TGTGCCAGCAGCCACCCTCTGGCGGGGGCCAGTTACAATGAGCAGTTCTTC.

CDR3 amino acids: CASSQAPGGKAEAFF. Written as DNA, the CDR3 is TGTGCCAGCAGCCAAGCCCCTGGGGGGAAGGCTGAAGCTTTCTTT. The gene calls are TRBV3-1 (or the pseudogene TRBV3-2) and TRBJ1-1, with a weak D call TRBD1 (5 bases). The germline gives CDR1 LGHDT, CDR2 YNNKEL (reference sequence). The CDR3 is 15 residues long. V was pared by 1 base and J by 6 bases, with 15 bases between.

The chain has TRBV21-1 and TRBJ2-7; no check of the table's D call, TRBD2, against the DNA was made. TRBV21-1 has pseudogene status. The length of the CDR3 is 16 residues. The CDR3: CASSKVGLAGEDEQYF. As DNA, the CDR3 is TGTGCCAGCAGCAAAGTAGGCCTAGCGGGAGAGGACGAGCAGTACTTC.

Only one count was recorded for this clone. The sample carries other DNA sequences with the same CDR3. The chain employs TRBV18 and TRBJ1-6; TRBD1 matches 10 bases. CDR1 KGHSH and CDR2 LQKENI come from the germline V gene. The CDR3 has 15 residues. V lost 3 bases to trimming and J lost 7 bases; unmatched junction nucleotides: 3. CDR3 in amino acids: CASSPGQGSNSPLHF. The DNA of the CDR3 is TGTGCCAGCTCACCGGGACAGGGGTCCAATTCACCCCTCCACTTT.

The chain employs TRBV5-6 and TRBJ1-2; D possibly corresponds to TRBD1 (5 bases). The germline gives CDR1 SGHDT, CDR2 YYEEEE. V lost 2 bases, J lost 3 bases, and 14 bases lay in between. The CDR3 length is 15 residues. In DNA form, the CDR3 reads TGTGCCAGCAGCTTTATCGGCGGGGGTGACTATGGCTACACCTTC. Its translation: CASSFIGGGDYGYTF.

The rearrangement uses TRBV5-5 and TRBJ1-1; 7 bases are a match to TRBD1. From germline, CDR1 is SGHKS and CDR2 YYEKEE (reference sequence). The V and J ends lost 5 bases and 1 base, in that order; junction bases with no gene match: 5. The CDR3 consists of 14 residues. Here the CDR3 reads CASRNTGENTEAFF. DNA for the CDR3: TGTGCCAGCAGAAATACAGGGGAGAACACTGAAGCTTTCTTT.

This clone has just a few counts. V gene TRBV7-9 combines with J gene TRBJ1-6, with 7 bases aligning to TRBD1. The CDR3 is made up of 18 amino acids. V lost 1 base to trimming and J lost 0 bases; unmatched junction nucleotides: 6. CDR1 is SEHNR and CDR2 is FQNEAQ in the germline V gene (reference sequence). CDR3 in amino acids: CASSLGQGWSSYNSPLHF. The CDR3 nucleotides read TGTGCCAGCAGCTTAGGACAGGGTTGGAGCTCCTATAATTCACCCCTCCACTTT.

This chain connects TRBV2 to TRBJ1-1; 8 bases are a match to TRBD1. The germline V gene encodes CDR1 SNHLY and CDR2 FYNNEI. The CDR3 is 13 residues long. With 6 bases clipped from V and 8 bases from J, the junction kept 8 bases outside the gene matches. CDR3 coding DNA: TGTGCCAGCAGGGGACAGGTCCTTTCAGAAGCTTTCTTT. Its translation: CASRGQVLSEAFF.

This rearrangement joins TRBV5-1 to TRBJ2-1; no reliable D call. Germline lookup yields CDR1 SGHRS and CDR2 YFSETQ. V shed 0 bases and J shed 9 bases, with 10 bases lying between them. The CDR3 has 13 amino acids. The CDR3 sequence: CASSLVAGFEQFF. DNA for the CDR3: TGCGCCAGCAGCTTGGTCGCCGGGTTTGAGCAGTTCTTC.

V and J are TRBV6-5 and TRBJ1-1; 8 bases fit TRBD1. CDR1 and CDR2 (germline): MNHEY, SVGAGI. Trimming cost V 8 bases and J 0 bases; bases outside gene matches: 2. The CDR3 is 13 amino acids. CDR3 in DNA: TGTGCCAGCGGGACAGGTTTGAACACTGAAGCTTTCTTT. Translating gives CASGTGLNTEAFF.

The chain joins TRBV7-8 to TRBJ2-2; D remains unclear. Germline V gives CDR1 SGHVS, CDR2 FQNEAQ. CDR3 length: 13 residues. Between the trimmed V and J ends, which lost 5 bases and 5 bases, there was a span of 9 bases. This CDR3 is CASSRYWTGELFF. In DNA form, the CDR3 reads TGTGCCAGCAGCCGCTACTGGACCGGGGAGCTGTTTTTT.